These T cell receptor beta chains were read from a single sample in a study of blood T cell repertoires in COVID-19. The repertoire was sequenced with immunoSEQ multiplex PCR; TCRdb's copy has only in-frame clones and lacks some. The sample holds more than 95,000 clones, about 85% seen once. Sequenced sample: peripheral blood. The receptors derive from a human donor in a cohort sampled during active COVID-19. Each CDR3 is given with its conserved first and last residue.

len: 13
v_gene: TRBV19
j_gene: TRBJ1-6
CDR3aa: CSPTGTSSSPLHF

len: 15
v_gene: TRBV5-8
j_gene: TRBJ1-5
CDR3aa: CASSLHRYSNQPQHF

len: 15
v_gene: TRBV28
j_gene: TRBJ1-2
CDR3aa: CASSEPGQGDYGYTF

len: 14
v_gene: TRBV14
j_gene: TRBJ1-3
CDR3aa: CASSQQYSGNTIYF

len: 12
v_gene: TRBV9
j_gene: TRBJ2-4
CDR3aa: CASSKTTNIQYF

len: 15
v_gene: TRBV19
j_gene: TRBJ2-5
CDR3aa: CASSTFTRNQETQYF

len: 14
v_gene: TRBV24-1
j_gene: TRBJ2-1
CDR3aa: CATRGTSGIGEQFF

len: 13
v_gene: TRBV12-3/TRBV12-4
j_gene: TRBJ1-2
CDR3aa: CASSLQGLVGYTF

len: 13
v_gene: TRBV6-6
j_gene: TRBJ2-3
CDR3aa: CASSPTLRDTQYF

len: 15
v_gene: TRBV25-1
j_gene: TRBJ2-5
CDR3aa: CASSEYGGGKETQYF

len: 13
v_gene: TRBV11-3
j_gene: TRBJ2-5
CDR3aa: CASSLYSQETQYF

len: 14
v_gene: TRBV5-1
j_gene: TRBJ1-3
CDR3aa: CARTGGASGNTIYF

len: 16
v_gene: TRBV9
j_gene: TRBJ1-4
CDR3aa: CASSGVLSGRGEKLFF